The following is a TCR beta chain sequence with its context. What it binds is not known. The germline gives CDR1 SGHDT, CDR2 YYEEEE. The CDR3 spans 14 residues. For each CDR3 protein, TCRdb gives one entry from its re-call of the 5' RACE reads, without DNA. The table lists 140,000 or so distinct CDR3 sequences. The data originate from a study of T cells expressing NK-cell markers. Overall study: The authors sequenced eight donors, of whom seven were HCMV-seropositive and one was seronegative.

General observations from the study: Dominant NKG2C+ clonotype frequencies of 1.0-7.0% of CD8+ T cells were measured in over 5 donors.

Specimen: blood T cells: a sorted CD56 or NKG2C T cell subset, CD4+ or CD8+ T cells, or bulk PBMC T cells (not recorded which). The receptor was isolated from a man aged 18-30 years in good health. The genes are TRBV5-6 and TRBJ1-4. This CDR3 reads CASSRGSGGEKLFF.